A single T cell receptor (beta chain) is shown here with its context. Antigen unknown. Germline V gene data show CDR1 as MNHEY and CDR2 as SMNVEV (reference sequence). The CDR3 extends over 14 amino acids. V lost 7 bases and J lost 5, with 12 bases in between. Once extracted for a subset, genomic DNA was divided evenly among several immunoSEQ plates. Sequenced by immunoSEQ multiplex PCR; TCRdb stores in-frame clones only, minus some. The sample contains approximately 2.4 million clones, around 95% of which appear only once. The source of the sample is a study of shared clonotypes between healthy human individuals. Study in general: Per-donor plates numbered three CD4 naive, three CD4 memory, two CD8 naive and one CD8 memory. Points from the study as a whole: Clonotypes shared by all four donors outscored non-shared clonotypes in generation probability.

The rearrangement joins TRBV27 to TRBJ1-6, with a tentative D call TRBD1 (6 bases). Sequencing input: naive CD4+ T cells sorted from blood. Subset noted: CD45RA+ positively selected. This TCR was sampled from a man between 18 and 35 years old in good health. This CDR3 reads CASTKDSNNSPLHF. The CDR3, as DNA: TGTGCCAGCACCAAGGACAGTAATAATTCACCCCTCCACTTT.